The subject of this entry is one T cell receptor (beta chain). Its antigen is unknown. Base quality data are lacking; no much larger clone is found one base away. The collaborating institutions used their own protocols to collect whole blood in K2EDTA tubes. Collaborator samples were shipped for TCRbeta analysis as frozen whole blood, isolated PBMCs, or DNA extracted from either sample type. The data derive from a study of blood T cell repertoires in COVID-19 (dated by TCRdb to the early 2020s). In the study overall: Samples covering the acute and convalescent phases of COVID-19 were provided by collaborators in the United States, Italy and Spain. The material from the prospective study consisted of cDNA or gDNA derived from T cells, B-cell-depleted T cells, or PBMCs. The dataset comprised deeply sampled blood TCRbeta repertoires from subjects exposed to, actively infected with, or recovered from COVID-19. The repertoires were made available in a free public database intended to serve as a resource for research on the immune response to SARS-CoV-2. Samples were obtained from the ongoing ImmuneRACE study (first 160 participants) and from 1,254 subjects provided by 6 global collaborators. Nearly every sample came with metadata listing a de-identified subject ID, COVID-19 status, age in years and sex. HLA class I and class II types, where available, came from metadata supplied by the sample provider rather than from assay-based typing.

General study outcomes and caveats: The quantity of clinical and demographic metadata differed by source and by participant and was supplied without curation.

V loses 5 bases of germline sequence and J loses 7 bases, and the interval between the two ends is 12 bases. Including the terminal cysteine and phenylalanine, the CDR3 comprises 14 residues. The CDR3 DNA has 42 bases and is translated from base 1. The germline V gene supplies CDR1 SGHDN and CDR2 FVKESK. TCRbeta CDR3 regions were amplified from genomic DNA by means of the immunoSEQ Assay, a bias-controlled multiplex PCR. The original methods were these. The number of nucleated cells in each sample was estimated from the amplification of reference gene primers within the assay. To quantify the absolute abundance of each unique TCRbeta CDR3 rearrangement, sequence reads were collapsed and filtered. Productive Simpson clonality was computed per sample as the square root of Simpson's diversity index over productive rearrangements. Here the immuneACCESS table is served through TCRdb, limited to in-frame sequences with V and J called. Missing clones are a known gap in these copies; in checked studies unresolved V genes cover under half, and the rest lacks a known reason. V and J calls and clone size follow that table, whereas D and trimming were derived from the DNA. This sample lists approximately 170,000 clones; approximately 86% were detected once. The ten largest clonotypes hold around 3.5% of the sample.

Sample: peripheral blood. The clonotype comes from a man in his sixties or seventies with acute or convalescent COVID-19. The chain joins TRBV14 to TRBJ1-6; the D gene lacks a confident call. Here is the DNA: TGTGCCAGCAGCGACTGGCGGGAGAATTCACCCCTCCACTTT. This gives the protein CASSDWRENSPLHF.